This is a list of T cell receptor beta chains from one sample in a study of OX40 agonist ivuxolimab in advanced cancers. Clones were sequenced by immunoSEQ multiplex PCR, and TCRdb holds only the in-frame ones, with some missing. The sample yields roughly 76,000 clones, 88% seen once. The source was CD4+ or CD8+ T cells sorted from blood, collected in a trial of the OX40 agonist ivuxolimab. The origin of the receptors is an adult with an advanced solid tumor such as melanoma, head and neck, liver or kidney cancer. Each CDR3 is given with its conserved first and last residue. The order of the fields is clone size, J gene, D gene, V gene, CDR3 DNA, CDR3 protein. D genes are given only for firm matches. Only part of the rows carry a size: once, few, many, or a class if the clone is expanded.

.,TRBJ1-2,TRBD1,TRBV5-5,TGTGCCAGCAGTCAAGATCCGGGACAGATTTATGGCTACACCTTC,CASSQDPGQIYGYTF
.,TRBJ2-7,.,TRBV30,TGTGCCTGGAGTGATGTACAGAGTCACTCCTACGAGCAGTACTTC,CAWSDVQSHSYEQYF
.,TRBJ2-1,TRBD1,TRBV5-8,TGTGCCAGCAGCCTGATGGGACAGGGGGGGTACAATGAGCAGTTCTTC,CASSLMGQGGYNEQFF
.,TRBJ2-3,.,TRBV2,TGTGCCAGCAGGGAGGAGGGGGATACGCAGTATTTT,CASREEGDTQYF
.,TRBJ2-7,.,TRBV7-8,TGTGCCAGCAGCCATCGAAGGTTTTCCCTCTACGAGCAGTACTTC,CASSHRRFSLYEQYF
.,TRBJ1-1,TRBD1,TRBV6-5,TGTGCCAGCAGTTCCCTGGGGGTAACAGGGGCTGAAGCTTTCTTT,CASSSLGVTGAEAFF
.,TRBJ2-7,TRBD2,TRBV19,TGTGCCAGTAGTATAGGGGGGACTAGCGGCCTCTACGAGCAGTACTTC,CASSIGGTSGLYEQYF
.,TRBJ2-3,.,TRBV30,TGTGCCTGGAGTGCTAGCGGCACAGATACGCAGTATTTT,CAWSASGTDTQYF
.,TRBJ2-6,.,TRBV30,TGTGCCTGGAGTGTGGGTTCTGGGGCCAACGTCCTGACTTTC,CAWSVGSGANVLTF
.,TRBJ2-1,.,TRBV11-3,TGTGCCAGCAGCTATAGTTTGCAGGAGGAGTTCTTC,CASSYSLQEEFF
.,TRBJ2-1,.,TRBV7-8,TGTGCCAGCAGCCCGCCTAGGGCCATATACAATGAGCAGTTCTTC,CASSPPRAIYNEQFF
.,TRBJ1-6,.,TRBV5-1,TGCGCCAGCAGCTTGGGACAGGAGTATTCACCCCTCCACTTT,CASSLGQEYSPLHF
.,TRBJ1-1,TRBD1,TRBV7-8,TGTGCCAGCAGCTTTGGGACAGGAATGAACACTGAAGCTTTCTTT,CASSFGTGMNTEAFF
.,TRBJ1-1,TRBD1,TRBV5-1,TGCGCCAGCAGCTCCCAAGGGGGCATCGACACTGAAGCTTTCTTT,CASSSQGGIDTEAFF
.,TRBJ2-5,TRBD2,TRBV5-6,TGTGCCAGCAGCTTTAGTCCTAGCGGGACCCAAGAGACCCAGTACTTC,CASSFSPSGTQETQYF
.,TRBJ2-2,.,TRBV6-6,TGTGCCAGCAGTACTCTAGGGGTCGGGGAGCTGTTTTTT,CASSTLGVGELFF
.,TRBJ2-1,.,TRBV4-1,TGCGCCAGCAGCCAAGTGATTAGACAGCCTAGCTCCTACAATGAGCAGTTCTTC,CASSQVIRQPSSYNEQFF
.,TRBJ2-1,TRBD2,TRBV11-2,TGTGCCAGCAGCTTGGACCTCGGGACTAGCGGGAATGAGCAGTTCTTC,CASSLDLGTSGNEQFF
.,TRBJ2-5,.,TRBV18,TGTGCCAGCTCACCAGGCGGGTCTGGAGAGACCCAGTACTTC,CASSPGGSGETQYF
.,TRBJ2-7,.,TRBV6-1,TGTGCCAGCAGTGATCACCCCGGGCCGCTCTCCTACGAGCAGTACTTC,CASSDHPGPLSYEQYF
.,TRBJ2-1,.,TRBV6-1,TGTGCCAGCAGTGACAGGTATTTGGATGAGCAGTTCTTC,CASSDRYLDEQFF
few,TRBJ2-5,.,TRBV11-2,TGTGCCAGCAGCCCCGAGGGGACCCAGTACTTC,CASSPEGTQYF
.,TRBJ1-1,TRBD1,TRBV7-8,TGTGCCAGCAGCTTAAGGGGACAGTCGAACACTGAAGCTTTCTTT,CASSLRGQSNTEAFF
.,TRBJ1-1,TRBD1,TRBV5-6,TGTGCCAGCAGCCTCAGGACAGGGGGGTTCATGAACACTGAAGCTTTCTTT,CASSLRTGGFMNTEAFF
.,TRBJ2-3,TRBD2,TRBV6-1,TGTGCCAGCAGTGAAGGACTAGCGCGGAGCACAGATACGCAGTATTTT,CASSEGLARSTDTQYF
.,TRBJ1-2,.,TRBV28,TGTGCCAGCAGGCTCGGGATGCTAAGCACCTATGGCTACACCTTC,CASRLGMLSTYGYTF
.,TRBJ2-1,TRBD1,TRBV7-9,TGTGCCAGCAGCTTAGCTAGAATAATAGGGACAGAGTCCTACAATGAGCAGTTCTTC,CASSLARIIGTESYNEQFF
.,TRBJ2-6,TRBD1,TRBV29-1,TGCAGCGTTGACCCCCGGGTTACGAAAGGGGGACAGGGGAAAAATTCTGGGGCCAACGTCCTGACTTTC,CSVDPRVTKGGQGKNSGANVLTF
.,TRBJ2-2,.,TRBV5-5,TGTGCCAGCAGCTTGTACAGTTGGGGGTCCGGGGAGCTGTTTTTT,CASSLYSWGSGELFF
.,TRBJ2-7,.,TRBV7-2,TGTGCCAGCAGCGCTGACGGATTCTACGAGCAGTACTTC,CASSADGFYEQYF
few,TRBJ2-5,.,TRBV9,TGTGCCAGCAGCGGCAGCAACCAAGAGACCCAGTACTTC,CASSGSNQETQYF
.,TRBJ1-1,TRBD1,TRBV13,TGTGCCAGCCGTCCCGGGACAGGACAGTCGAACACTGAAGCTTTCTTT,CASRPGTGQSNTEAFF
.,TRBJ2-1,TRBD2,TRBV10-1,TGCGCCAGCAGCGGAACTAGCGGCGAGCAGTTCTTC,CASSGTSGEQFF
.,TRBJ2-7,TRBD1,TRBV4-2,TGTGCCAGCAGCCAAGAATCTCCAGGACAGGGGGTGCTTGGGAGGTACGAGCAGTACTTC,CASSQESPGQGVLGRYEQYF
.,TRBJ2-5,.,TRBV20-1,TGCAGTGCCCACCTACAAGAGACCCAGTACTTC,CSAHLQETQYF
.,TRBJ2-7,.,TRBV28,TGTGCCAGCAGCTTAGAGGCTTCCGGGACCACCTACGAGCAGTACTTC,CASSLEASGTTYEQYF
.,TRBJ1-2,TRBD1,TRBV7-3,TGTGCCAGCAGCCCAGATAGGACAGGGTACTATGGCTACACCTTC,CASSPDRTGYYGYTF
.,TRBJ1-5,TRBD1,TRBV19,TGTGCCAGTAGTAGGGACAGGTTCAATCAGCCCCAGCATTTT,CASSRDRFNQPQHF
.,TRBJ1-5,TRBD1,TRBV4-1,TGCGCCAGCAGCCCCTCAGGACAGGTCCGGCTTGAGCCCCAGCATTTT,CASSPSGQVRLEPQHF
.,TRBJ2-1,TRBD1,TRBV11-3,TGTGCCAGCAGCCTCGGGACAGCCGATGAGCAGTTCTTC,CASSLGTADEQFF
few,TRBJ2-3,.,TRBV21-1,TGTGCCAGCAGCAAAGCACGACAGGGGGATTGGGATACGCAGTATTTT,CASSKARQGDWDTQYF
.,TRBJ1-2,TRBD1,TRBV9,TGTGCCAGCAGCGTAGGACAGGGCGCTAACTATGGCTACACCTTC,CASSVGQGANYGYTF
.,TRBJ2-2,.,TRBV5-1,TGCGCCAGCAGCCGTGGCCTAGCAGGTACCGGGGAGCTGTTTTTT,CASSRGLAGTGELFF
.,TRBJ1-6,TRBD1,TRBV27,TGTGCCAGCAGAGGACAGGGCTCTTTTTCTTCCTATAATTCACCCCTCCACTTT,CASRGQGSFSSYNSPLHF
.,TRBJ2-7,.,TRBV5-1,TGCGCCAGCAGCTTGACTCGAGGGATCCAATACGAGCAGTACTTC,CASSLTRGIQYEQYF